What follows is one T cell receptor (beta chain) and its context. This CDR3 contains 17 residues. This sample was taken from a study of blood T cell repertoires in COVID-19. Whole-study context: Acute-phase and convalescent COVID-19 samples originated in the United States, Italy and Spain. Sources were T cells, B-cell-depleted T cells, or PBMCs; the material itself was cDNA or gDNA.

Assay: immunoSEQ multiplex PCR; the TCRdb copy retains only in-frame clones and omits some. The table lists a few hundred thousand clones, over 70% of them singletons. The chain employs TRBV12-2 and TRBJ2-1; the table's D call TRBD2 went unverified against the DNA. TRBV12-2 is annotated as a pseudogene. This clonotype was obtained from a woman in her forties or fifties with acute or convalescent COVID-19. The material sequenced was peripheral blood. The CDR3 sequence: CASRLERGTSFYNEQFF. The CDR3 nucleotides read TGTGCAAGTCGCTTAGAAAGGGGGACTAGTTTTTACAATGAGCAGTTCTTC.